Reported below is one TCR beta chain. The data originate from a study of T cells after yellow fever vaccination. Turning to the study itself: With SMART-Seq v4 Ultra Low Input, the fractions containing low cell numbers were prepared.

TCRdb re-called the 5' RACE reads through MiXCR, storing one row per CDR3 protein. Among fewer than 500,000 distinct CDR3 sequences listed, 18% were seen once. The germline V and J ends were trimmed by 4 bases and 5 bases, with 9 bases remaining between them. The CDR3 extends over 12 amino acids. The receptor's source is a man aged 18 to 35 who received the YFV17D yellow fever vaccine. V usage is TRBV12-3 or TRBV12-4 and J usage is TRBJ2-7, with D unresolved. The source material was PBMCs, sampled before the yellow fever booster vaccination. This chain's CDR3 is CASSSVAHEQYF. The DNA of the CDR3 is TGTGCCAGCAGTTCGGTCGCCCACGAGCAGTACTTC.